Presented here are 19 T cell receptor beta chains from one specimen sequenced in a study of blood T cell repertoires in COVID-19. Repertoires were generated with immunoSEQ multiplex PCR, while TCRdb's copy carries only in-frame clones and drops some. This sample has 270,000 or so clones, with just over 85% found just once. Source material: peripheral blood. Receptors originate from a woman younger than 45 with active or convalescent COVID-19.

The chain has TRBV30 and TRBJ1-1; TRBD1 aligns across 11 bases. Trimming took 4 bases from V and 11 from J; bases not matched to a gene: 6. The CDR3 consists of 12 residues. CDR1 is GTSNPN and CDR2 is SVGIG in the germline V gene (reference sequence). CDR3 loop: CAWTGDRGAAFF. The CDR3 nucleotides read TGTGCCTGGACCGGGGACAGGGGGGCGGCTTTCTTT.

J is TRBJ2-1 and V is TRBV5-5, with D maybe TRBD2 (6 bases). Looked up from germline, CDR1 is SGHKS and CDR2 is YYEKEE (reference sequence). V lost 4 bases to trimming and J lost 5 bases, with 10 bases between them. The CDR3 has 13 amino acids. The CDR3 protein is CASSRGANNEQFF. As DNA, the CDR3 is TGTGCCAGCAGCCGCGGGGCCAACAATGAGCAGTTCTTC.

The rearrangement uses TRBV9 and TRBJ1-2; the D is unclear. Germline V lookup: CDR1 SGDLS, CDR2 YYNGEE. The V gene lost 0 bases and the J gene lost 7 bases, with 7 bases spanning the gap. The CDR3 consists of 12 residues. The CDR3 DNA is TGTGCCAGCAGCGTAGCTACGAGTGGCTACACCTTC. Its protein product is CASSVATSGYTF.

The chain carries TRBV2 and TRBJ1-5; 10 nucleotides agree with TRBD1. CDR3 length equals 17 residues. Germline CDR1 SNHLY, CDR2 FYNNEI. With 7 bases clipped from V and 0 bases from J, the junction kept 9 bases outside the gene matches. The CDR3: CASNLGQGSYSNQPQHF. The CDR3 nucleotides read TGTGCCAGCAACCTGGGACAGGGGTCGTATAGCAATCAGCCCCAGCATTTT.

V gene TRBV30 combines with J gene TRBJ1-4; D might be TRBD1 (6 bases). CDR3 length: 13 amino acids. Per germline, CDR1 GTSNPN and CDR2 SVGIG (reference sequence). Trimming shortened V by 8 bases and J by 3 bases, and 13 bases separated the two germline ends. CDR3 DNA: TGTGCCGCCTCACAGGGTCCTAATGAAAAACTGTTTTTT. Its translation: CAASQGPNEKLFF.

The chain couples TRBV9 to TRBJ2-3; D is possibly TRBD2 (5 bases). This CDR3 comprises 14 residues. V lost 2 bases, J lost 2 bases, and 9 bases lay in between. Per the germline V gene, CDR1 is SGDLS and CDR2 is YYNGEE. CDR3 in amino acids: CASSVGLTTDTQYF. CDR3 in DNA: TGTGCCAGCAGCGTCGGACTGACCACAGATACGCAGTATTTT.

V and J are TRBV10-3 and TRBJ2-7, with a tentative D call TRBD1 (6 bases). The V end was cut by 7 bases, the J end by 4 bases, with 17 bases between. Germline CDR1 reads ENHRY; CDR2 reads SYGVKD. The CDR3 has 14 amino acids. The CDR3 here is CAITGGPGSYEQYF. The CDR3 DNA sequence: TGTGCCATCACTGGGGGCCCTGGATCTTACGAGCAGTACTTC.

V is TRBV15 and J is TRBJ2-3; D is undetermined. The CDR3 covers 14 residues. Trimming took off 1 base at V and 5 bases at J, with 10 bases between the two ends. Germline V gene lookup returns CDR1 LNHNV and CDR2 YYDKDF (reference sequence). The CDR3: CATSRAGSGDTQYF. CDR3 coding DNA: TGTGCCACCAGCAGAGCAGGTTCCGGAGATACGCAGTATTTT.

V gene TRBV30 combines with J gene TRBJ1-1; possible D gene TRBD1, 6 bases. Germline lookup yields CDR1 GTSNPN and CDR2 SVGIG (reference sequence). This CDR3 has 13 residues. Between the trimmed V and J ends, which lost 0 bases and 11 bases, there was a span of 16 bases. The CDR3 region has the DNA TGTGCCTGGAGTGTACGGGGGGCGCTGGGGGCTTTCTTT. It translates to CAWSVRGALGAFF.

This rearrangement joins TRBV4-3 to TRBJ1-4; 8 nucleotides agree with TRBD1. CDR1 and CDR2 (germline): LGHNA, YSLEER. This CDR3 comprises 17 residues. Trimming at V came to 0 bases and at J to 3 bases, leaving 6 bases not matched to a gene. The CDR3 loop is CASSQDNRGNSNEKLFF. The CDR3 nucleotides are TGCGCCAGCAGCCAAGATAACAGGGGGAACTCTAATGAAAAACTGTTTTTT.

This clone was observed a few times. The chain is built from TRBV20-1 and TRBJ1-2; no clear D gene. V lost 3 bases, J lost 3 bases, and 23 bases lay in between. CDR1 is DFQATT and CDR2 is SNEGSKA in the germline V gene (reference sequence). CDR3 length equals 17 residues. CDR3 DNA sequence: TGCAGTGCTAGTAGTCTCAGCGAATCCACTAAGGACTATGGCTACACCTTC. This sequence encodes CSASSLSESTKDYGYTF.

V usage is TRBV7-8 and J usage is TRBJ1-4, with D unclear. V was pared by 5 bases and J by 0 bases, with 13 bases between. The germline V gene encodes CDR1 SGHVS and CDR2 FQNEAQ. This CDR3 contains 16 residues. CDR3: CASSPRGFATNEKLFF. Written as DNA, the CDR3 is TGTGCCAGCAGCCCCCGGGGTTTCGCAACTAATGAAAAACTGTTTTTT.

CDR3 DNA: TGTGCCAGCAGCCAAGATAAAGAATCCGAGGGCTCCTACAATGAGCAGTTCTTC. It translates to CASSQDKESEGSYNEQFF. V is TRBV3-1 (or the pseudogene TRBV3-2) and J is TRBJ2-1; perhaps TRBD2 as D (5 bases). Trimming cost V 0 bases and J 0 bases, with 15 bases left between them. Germline V gives CDR1 LGHDT, CDR2 YNNKEL (reference sequence). This CDR3 comprises 18 residues.

The V and J genes are TRBV15 and TRBJ2-7, with D possibly TRBD1 on 6 matching bases. Germline V lookup: CDR1 LNHNV, CDR2 YYDKDF (reference sequence). Trimming pared 1 base from V and 7 bases from J, leaving 14 bases between. The CDR3 is made up of 14 amino acids. As DNA, the CDR3 is TGTGCCACCAGCAGAGGCCGGGACATCCAGGAGCAGTACTTC. It codes for CATSRGRDIQEQYF.

The V call is TRBV7-2, the J call TRBJ2-5; tentative D call: TRBD2 (6 bases). The V gene's germline CDR1 is SGHTA and CDR2 FQGNSA. This CDR3 spans 13 amino acids. Trimming shortened V by 6 bases and J by 2 bases, and 10 bases separated the two germline ends. The CDR3 loop is CASRRGRQETQYF. Written as DNA, the CDR3 is TGTGCCAGCAGGCGGGGCAGGCAAGAGACCCAGTACTTC. Complete variable domain (other parts from reference TRBV7-2 and TRBJ2-5): GAGVSQSPSNKVTEKGKDVELRCDPISGHTALYWYRQSLGQGLEFLIYFQGNSAPDKSGLPSDRFSAERTGGSVSTLTIQRTQQEDSAVYLCASRRGRQETQYFGPGTRLLVL.

The gene calls are TRBV5-1 and TRBJ2-3; 10 positions match TRBD1. CDR3 size: 16 residues. Per germline, CDR1 SGHRS and CDR2 YFSETQ. The trim removed 4 bases at V and 2 bases at J, leaving 7 bases unmatched. The CDR3 is CASSVEGTGATDTQYF. CDR3 coding DNA: TGCGCCAGCAGCGTGGAAGGGACAGGGGCCACAGATACGCAGTATTTT.

This clone was counted between two and nine times. The chain has TRBV29-1 and TRBJ1-1; D is possibly TRBD1 (6 bases). Germline CDR1 is SQVTM and CDR2 is ANQGSEA. V was clipped by 5 bases and J by 5 bases, with 15 bases between them. The CDR3 runs 13 residues. CDR3 protein: CSVQGTGRTEAFF. The DNA of the CDR3 is TGCAGCGTTCAGGGGACGGGTAGGACTGAAGCTTTCTTT.

CDR3 in DNA: TGTGCCACCTCGGACAGGGGGGGTTCTCGTCCTGAAGCTTTCTTT. Translating it yields CATSDRGGSRPEAFF. The chain uses TRBV19 and TRBJ1-1, with 10 bases lining up with TRBD1. Germline V gives CDR1 LNHDA, CDR2 SQIVND (reference sequence). After removal of 10 bases from V and 6 bases from J, the junction contained 14 bases not matched to a gene. The CDR3 sequence is 15 residues long.

J is TRBJ1-3 and V is TRBV30; 8 bases align to TRBD1. V shed 2 bases, J shed 2 bases, and the junction held 14 bases outside the gene matches. Per the germline V gene, CDR1 is GTSNPN and CDR2 is SVGIG (reference sequence). This CDR3 is 18 amino acids long. The CDR3 bases are TGTGCCTGGAGTTTTATGACAGGGGCGTGGGACGCTGGAAACACCATATATTTT. It yields the protein CAWSFMTGAWDAGNTIYF.